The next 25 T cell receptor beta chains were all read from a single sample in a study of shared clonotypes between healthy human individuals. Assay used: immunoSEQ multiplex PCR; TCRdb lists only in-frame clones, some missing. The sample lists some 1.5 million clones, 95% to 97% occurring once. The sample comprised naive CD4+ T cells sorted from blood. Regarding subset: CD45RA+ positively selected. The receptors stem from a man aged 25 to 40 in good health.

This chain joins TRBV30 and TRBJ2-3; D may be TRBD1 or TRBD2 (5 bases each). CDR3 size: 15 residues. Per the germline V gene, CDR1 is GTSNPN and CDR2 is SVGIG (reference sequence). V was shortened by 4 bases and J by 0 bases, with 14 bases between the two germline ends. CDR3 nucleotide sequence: TGTGCCTGGAATGGGTGGGGGTCTAGCACAGATACGCAGTATTTT. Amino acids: CAWNGWGSSTDTQYF.

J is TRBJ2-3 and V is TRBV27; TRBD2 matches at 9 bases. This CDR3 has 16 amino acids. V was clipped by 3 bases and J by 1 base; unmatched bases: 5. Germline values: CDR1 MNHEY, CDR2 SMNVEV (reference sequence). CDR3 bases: TGTGCCAGCAGTTTTTGGCGGGAGGGCCGCACAGATACGCAGTATTTT. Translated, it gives CASSFWREGRTDTQYF.

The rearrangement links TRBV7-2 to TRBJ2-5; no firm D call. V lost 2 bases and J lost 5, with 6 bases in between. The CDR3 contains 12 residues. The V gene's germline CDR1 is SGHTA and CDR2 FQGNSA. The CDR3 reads CASSLIPETQYF. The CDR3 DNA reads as TGTGCCAGCAGCTTAATCCCGGAGACCCAGTACTTC.

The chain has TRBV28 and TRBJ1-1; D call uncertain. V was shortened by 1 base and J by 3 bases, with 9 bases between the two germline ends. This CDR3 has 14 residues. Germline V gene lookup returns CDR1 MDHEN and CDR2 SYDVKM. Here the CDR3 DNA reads TGTGCCAGCAGTTTATCCCCTTGGGACACTGAAGCTTTCTTT. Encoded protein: CASSLSPWDTEAFF.

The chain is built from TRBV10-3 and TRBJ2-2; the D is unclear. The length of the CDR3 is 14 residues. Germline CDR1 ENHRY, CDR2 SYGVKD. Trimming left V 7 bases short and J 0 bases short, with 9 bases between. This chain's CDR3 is CAITRIPNTGELFF. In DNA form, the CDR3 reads TGTGCCATCACGAGGATCCCGAACACCGGGGAGCTGTTTTTT.

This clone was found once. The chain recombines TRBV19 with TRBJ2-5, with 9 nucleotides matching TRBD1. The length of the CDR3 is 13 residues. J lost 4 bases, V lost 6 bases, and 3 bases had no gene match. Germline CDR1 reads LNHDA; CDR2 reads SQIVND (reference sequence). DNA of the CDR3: TGTGCCAGTAGCACAGGGGGCGGAGAGACCCAGTACTTC. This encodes CASSTGGGETQYF. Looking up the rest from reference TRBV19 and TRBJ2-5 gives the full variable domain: DGGITQSPKYLFRKEGQNVTLSCEQNLNHDAMYWYRQDPGQGLRLIYYSQIVNDFQKGDIAEGYSVSREKKESFPLTVTSAQKNPTAFYLCASSTGGGETQYFGPGTRLLVL.

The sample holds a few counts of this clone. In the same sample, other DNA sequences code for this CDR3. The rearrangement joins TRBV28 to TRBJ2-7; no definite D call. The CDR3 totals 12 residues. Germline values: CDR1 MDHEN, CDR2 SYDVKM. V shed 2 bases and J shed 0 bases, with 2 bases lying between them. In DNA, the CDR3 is TGTGCCAGCAGTTTACTCTCCTACGAGCAGTACTTC. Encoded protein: CASSLLSYEQYF.

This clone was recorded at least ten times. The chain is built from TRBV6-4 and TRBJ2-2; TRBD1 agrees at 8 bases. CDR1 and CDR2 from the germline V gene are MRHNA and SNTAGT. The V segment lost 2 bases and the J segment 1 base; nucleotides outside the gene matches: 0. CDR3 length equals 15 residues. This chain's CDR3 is CASSDGTGNTGELFF. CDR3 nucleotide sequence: TGTGCCAGCAGTGACGGGACAGGGAACACCGGGGAGCTGTTTTTT.

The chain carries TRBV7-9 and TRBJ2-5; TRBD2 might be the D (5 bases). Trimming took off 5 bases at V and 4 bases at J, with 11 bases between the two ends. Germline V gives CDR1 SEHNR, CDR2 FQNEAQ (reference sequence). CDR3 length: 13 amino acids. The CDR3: CASSQAGGETQYF. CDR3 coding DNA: TGTGCCAGCAGCCAGGCGGGTGGAGAGACCCAGTACTTC. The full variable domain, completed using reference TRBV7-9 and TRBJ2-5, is DTGVSQNPRHKITKRGQNVTFRCDPISEHNRLYWYRQTLGQGPEFLTYFQNEAQLEKSRLLSDRFSAERPKGSFSTLEIQRTEQGDSAMYLCASSQAGGETQYFGPGTRLLVL.

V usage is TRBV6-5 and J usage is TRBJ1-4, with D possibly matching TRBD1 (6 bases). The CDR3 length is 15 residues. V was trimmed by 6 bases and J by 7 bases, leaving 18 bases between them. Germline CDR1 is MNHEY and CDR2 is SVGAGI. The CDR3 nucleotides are TGTGCCAGCAGACCAACAGGGAAAGCATTTGAAAAACTGTTTTTT. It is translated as CASRPTGKAFEKLFF.

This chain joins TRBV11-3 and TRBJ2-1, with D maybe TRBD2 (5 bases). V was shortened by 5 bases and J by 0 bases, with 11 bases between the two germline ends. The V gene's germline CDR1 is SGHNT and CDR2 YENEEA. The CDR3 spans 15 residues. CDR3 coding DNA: TGTGCCAGCAGCCTCAGCGAGGGCTCCTACAATGAGCAGTTCTTC. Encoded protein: CASSLSEGSYNEQFF.

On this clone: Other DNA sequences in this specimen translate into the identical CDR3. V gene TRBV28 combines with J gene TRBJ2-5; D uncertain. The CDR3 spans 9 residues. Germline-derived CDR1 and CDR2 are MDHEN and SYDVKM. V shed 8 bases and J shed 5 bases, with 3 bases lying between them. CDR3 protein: CASGETQYF. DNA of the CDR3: TGTGCCAGCGGGGAGACCCAGTACTTC.

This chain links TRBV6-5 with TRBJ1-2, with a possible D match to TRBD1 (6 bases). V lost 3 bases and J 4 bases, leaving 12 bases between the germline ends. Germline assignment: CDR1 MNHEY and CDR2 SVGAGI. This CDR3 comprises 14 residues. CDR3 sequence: CASSYLKGGYGYTF. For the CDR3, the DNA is TGTGCCAGCAGTTATCTAAAGGGGGGCTATGGCTACACCTTC.

The CDR3 region is CASSLAGREQYF. The CDR3 DNA reads as TGCGCCAGCAGCTTGGCAGGGCGCGAGCAGTACTTC. This chain uses TRBV5-1 with TRBJ2-7; tentatively, D is TRBD1 (5 bases). V dropped 0 bases and J dropped 6 bases, with 7 bases sitting between them. The CDR3 runs 12 residues. CDR1 is SGHRS, CDR2 YFSETQ, per germline.

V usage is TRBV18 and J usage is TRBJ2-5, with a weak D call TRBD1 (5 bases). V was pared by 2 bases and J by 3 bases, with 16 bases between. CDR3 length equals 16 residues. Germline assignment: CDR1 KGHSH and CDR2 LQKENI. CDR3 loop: CASSPIVWGSKETQYF. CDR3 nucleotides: TGTGCCAGCTCACCAATTGTGTGGGGCTCGAAAGAGACCCAGTACTTC.

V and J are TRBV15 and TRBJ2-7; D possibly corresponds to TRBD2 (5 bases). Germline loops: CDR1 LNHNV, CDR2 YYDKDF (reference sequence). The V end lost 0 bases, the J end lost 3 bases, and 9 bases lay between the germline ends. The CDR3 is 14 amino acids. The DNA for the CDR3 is TGTGCCACCAGCAGAGAGCGGGTCCACTACGAGCAGTACTTC. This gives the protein CATSRERVHYEQYF.

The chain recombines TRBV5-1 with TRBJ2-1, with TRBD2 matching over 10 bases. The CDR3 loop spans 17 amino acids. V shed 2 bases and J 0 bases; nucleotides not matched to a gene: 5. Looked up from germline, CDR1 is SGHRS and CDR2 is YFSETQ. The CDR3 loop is CASSLGGTSASYNEQFF. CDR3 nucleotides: TGCGCCAGCAGCTTAGGCGGGACTAGCGCCTCCTACAATGAGCAGTTCTTC.

The CDR3 loop reads CASSFPGTGTDTQYF. The CDR3, as DNA: TGTGCCAGCAGTTTCCCGGGGACTGGCACAGATACGCAGTATTTT. The chain links TRBV28 to TRBJ2-3; possibly TRBD2 for D (6 bases). Trimming stripped 3 bases from V and 1 base from J, with 11 bases between. In germline, CDR1 is MDHEN, CDR2 SYDVKM. The CDR3 sequence is 15 residues long.

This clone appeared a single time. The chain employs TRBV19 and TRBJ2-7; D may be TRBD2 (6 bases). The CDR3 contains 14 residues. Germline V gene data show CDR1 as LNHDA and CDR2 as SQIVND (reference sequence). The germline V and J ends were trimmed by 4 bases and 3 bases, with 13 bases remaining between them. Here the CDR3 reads CASSTPRGNYEQYF. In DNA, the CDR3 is TGTGCCAGTAGTACCCCGCGGGGCAACTACGAGCAGTACTTC.

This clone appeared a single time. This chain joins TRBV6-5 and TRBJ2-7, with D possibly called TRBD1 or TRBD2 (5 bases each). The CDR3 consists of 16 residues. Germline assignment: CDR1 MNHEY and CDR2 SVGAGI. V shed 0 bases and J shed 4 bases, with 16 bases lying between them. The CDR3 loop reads CASSYSKTGPKYEQYF. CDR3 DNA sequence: TGTGCCAGCAGTTACTCTAAGACGGGACCAAAATACGAGCAGTACTTC.

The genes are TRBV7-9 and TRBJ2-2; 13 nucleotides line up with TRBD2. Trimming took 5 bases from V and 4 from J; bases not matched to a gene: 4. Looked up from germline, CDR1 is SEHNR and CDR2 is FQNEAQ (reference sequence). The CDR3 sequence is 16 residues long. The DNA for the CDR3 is TGTGCCAGCAGCCAAACTAGCGGGAGGGCCACCGGGGAGCTGTTTTTT. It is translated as CASSQTSGRATGELFF.

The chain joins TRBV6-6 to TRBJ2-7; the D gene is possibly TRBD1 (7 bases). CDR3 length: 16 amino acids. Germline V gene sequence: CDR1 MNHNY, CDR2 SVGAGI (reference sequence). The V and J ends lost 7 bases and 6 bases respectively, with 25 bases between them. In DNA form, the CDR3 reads TGTGCCAGCAATACTAACAGGGGACCGGGACTCGGCGAGCAGTACTTC. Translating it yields CASNTNRGPGLGEQYF.

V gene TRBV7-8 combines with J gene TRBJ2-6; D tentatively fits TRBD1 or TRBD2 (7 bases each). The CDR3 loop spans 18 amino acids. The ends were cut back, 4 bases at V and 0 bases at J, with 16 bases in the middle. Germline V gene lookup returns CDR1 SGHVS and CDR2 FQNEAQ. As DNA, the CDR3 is TGTGCCAGCAGCTGGGGGGGACAGCTTAACTCTGGGGCCAACGTCCTGACTTTC. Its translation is CASSWGGQLNSGANVLTF.

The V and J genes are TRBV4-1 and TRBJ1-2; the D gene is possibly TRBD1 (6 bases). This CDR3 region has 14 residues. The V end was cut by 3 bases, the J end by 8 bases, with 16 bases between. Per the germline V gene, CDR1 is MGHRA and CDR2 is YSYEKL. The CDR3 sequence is CASSHPQGKPGYTF. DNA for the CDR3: TGCGCCAGCAGCCACCCCCAGGGGAAACCGGGCTACACCTTC.

CDR3 DNA sequence: TGTGCCAGCAGTATGACAGAGAACACCGGGGAGCTGTTTTTT. Amino acid sequence: CASSMTENTGELFF. This sequence joins TRBV2 and TRBJ2-2; D may be TRBD1 (5 bases). The V gene lost 5 bases and the J gene lost 1 base, with 8 bases spanning the gap. The CDR3 is 14 residues long. CDR1 and CDR2 (germline): SNHLY, FYNNEI.